The text below deals with one T cell receptor (beta chain). This sample stems from a study of T-cell memory formation after mild COVID-19. Constant-segment-primed 5'RACE gave TCR alpha and TCR beta cDNA libraries with sample barcodes and UMIs. TCRdb used MiXCR to reprocess the 5' RACE reads, holding one entry per CDR3 protein. The sample has a few hundred thousand distinct CDR3 sequences; about 24% are singletons. The sequence derives from an adult woman who had mild COVID-19 (a few samples of this study predate the infection). Cell type and time point are not known. Source material: PBMCs or a T cell subset sorted from them (not recorded which).

The chain's CDR3 is CASSSVTGVYEQYF. For the CDR3, the DNA is TGTGCCAGCAGCTCCGTTACGGGAGTTTACGAGCAGTACTTC. V usage is TRBV7-2 and J usage is TRBJ2-7; D possibly corresponds to TRBD2 (6 bases). The CDR3 spans 14 residues. V gave up 4 bases and J gave up 4 bases, with 14 bases separating them. CDR1 is SGHTA, CDR2 FQGNSA, per germline.